This TCR beta chain derives from a study of cytotoxic CD8 clonotypes in ibrutinib-treated CLL (dated by TCRdb to the early 2020s). Broadly, across the study: The cohort had 11 relapsed/refractory and some 15 treatment-naive patients; around 17 were IGHV unmutated. An average of roughly 270,000 productive templates and tens of thousands of productive rearrangements was obtained per sample. Response samples were taken after a median of 12 months on treatment, ranging from about 6 to 40 months. Of the roughly 86 participants in the trial, approximately 26 had longitudinal samples available. Partial responses were observed in some 24 patients and complete responses in 2; after a median follow-up of around 68 months, remission was maintained in 15 or so patients and progression was observed in roughly twelve. Cryopreserved peripheral blood mononuclear cells were collected before treatment, at response, and at either disease progression or sustained remission.

This clone has just one count. Its antigen remains undetermined. Per-nucleotide qualities are absent, and no much larger clonotype sits a single base away. For TCR beta library preparation, about 2 micrograms of genomic DNA were isolated from cryopreserved PBMCs. Longitudinal blood samples from CLL patients on ibrutinib monotherapy were analyzed using high-throughput TCR beta sequencing. Patients were enrolled in a phase 2 open-label single-center ibrutinib monotherapy trial. A MiSeq instrument was used for deep resolution sequencing, which targeted depths ranging from 1 in 1 million up to 1 in 200,000 T cells, with coverage averaging 10x for each clonotype. The immunoSEQ hsTCRB Kit was used to generate TCR beta libraries. Per the source publication's procedure: ImmunoSEQ Data Assistant and ImmunoSEQ Analyzer were used for data analysis, and V, D and J genes were assigned according to IMGT definitions. Clonality, which ranges from 0 to 1, was calculated by subtracting the normalized Shannon entropy of productive rearrangement frequencies from one. Only overrepresented clonotypes making up at least 0.05% of each patient's repertoire were included in the public clonotype analysis. Around 13 age-matched healthy donor repertoires from immuneACCESS were used as controls for clonality. TCRdb's version of the immuneACCESS table is confined to in-frame rearrangements and falls short of the full clone set. An unresolved V gene accounts for under half of the shortfall where checked; the remainder is of unknown origin. V and J calls and clone size follow that table, whereas D and trimming were derived from the DNA. The sample table records about 21,000 clones; 74% of these occur just once. The top ten clonotypes cover 26% of the sample.

As encoded in the germline V gene, CDR1 is SGHTA while CDR2 is FQGTGA. Between the V and J ends, shortened by 5 bases and 3 bases respectively, the junction contains 11 bases. From its cysteine to its phenylalanine, the CDR3 spans 14 amino acids. The CDR3 DNA has 42 bases and is translated from base 1. Broad study findings and their caveats: An increase in clonality was observed at ibrutinib response, with clonality remaining stable during sustained remission and falling back toward baseline at progression. Lymph node repertoires were not examined, and the timing of sampling was not matched between patients in sustained remission and those whose disease progressed. Baseline clonality was found to be higher than that of age-matched healthy donors and was strongly correlated with circulating CD8+ T-cell counts. Public clonotypes were rare and either contracted or stayed stable during treatment, and the rise in clonality at ibrutinib response reflected the expansion of private clonotypes.

The chain couples TRBV7-3 to TRBJ2-1; TRBD2 is possibly the D segment (5 matching bases). The receptor's source is a human donor with chronic lymphocytic leukemia. The material sequenced was PBMCs, taken before ibrutinib treatment. Read as DNA, the sequence is TGTGCCAGCAGCGGGGTGGGAGTCTACAATGAGCAGTTCTTC. It codes for CASSGVGVYNEQFF.